This T cell receptor beta chain was documented in a study of T cells in Graves' hyperthyroidism and ophthalmopathy. V was clipped by 1 base and J by 7 bases, with 12 bases between them. This CDR3 comprises 14 residues. Germline CDR1 is KGHDR and CDR2 is SFDVKD. This clonotype appeared a few times. Its antigen is as yet unknown. TCR beta CDR3 regions were amplified from RNA transcripts. With the HTBI primer set, the TCR CDR3 went through a first round of RT-PCR. A single record per CDR3 protein comes from TCRdb applying MiXCR to the multiplex PCR reads. The data hold some 760,000 distinct CDR3 sequences, with roughly 15% observed a single time. Study observations and caveats: For ophthalmopathy, model prediction preceded onset by a median about 6.4 months.

This sequence joins TRBV24-1 and TRBJ1-2, with no clear D. Sample: blood. This receptor was obtained from a woman younger than 30 with Graves' hyperthyroidism. CDR3 amino acids: CATSDFSSGSGYTF. The CDR3 region has the DNA TGTGCCACCAGTGATTTCAGCTCGGGTAGTGGCTACACCTTC.